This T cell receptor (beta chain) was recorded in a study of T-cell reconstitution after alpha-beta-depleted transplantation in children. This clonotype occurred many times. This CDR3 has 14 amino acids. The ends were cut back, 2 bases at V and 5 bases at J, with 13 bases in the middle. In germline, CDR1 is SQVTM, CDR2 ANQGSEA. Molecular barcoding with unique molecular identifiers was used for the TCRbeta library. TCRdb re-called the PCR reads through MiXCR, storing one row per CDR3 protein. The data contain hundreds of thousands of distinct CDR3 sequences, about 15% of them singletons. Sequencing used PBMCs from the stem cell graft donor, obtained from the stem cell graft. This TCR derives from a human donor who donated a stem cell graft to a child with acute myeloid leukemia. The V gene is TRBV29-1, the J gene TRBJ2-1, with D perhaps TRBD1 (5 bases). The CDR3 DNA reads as TGCAGCGTTGAACCCAGGGAAAAGGACAATGAGCAGTTCTTC. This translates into CSVEPREKDNEQFF.